The 5 T cell receptor beta chains listed next were all sequenced from one sample in a study of T cell responses to AZD1222 COVID-19 vaccine. Some clones are missing from TCRdb's copy, which holds only in-frame ones; the method was immunoSEQ multiplex PCR. The table records 100,000 or so clones, around nine tenths of them present only once. The material sequenced was peripheral blood, taken on day 0 of AZD1222 vaccination. These receptors all stem from an adult in good health.

V is TRBV5-1 and J is TRBJ2-7, with 8 bases that match TRBD2. Germline trimming cut 6 bases from V and 3 bases from J; bases unmatched to any gene: 8. The CDR3 has 14 residues. The germline V gene has CDR1 SGHRS and CDR2 YFSETQ. CDR3 amino acids: CASTPLAGRYEQYF. CDR3 sequence (DNA): TGCGCCAGCACCCCCCTAGCGGGTCGCTACGAGCAGTACTTC.

V and J are TRBV21-1 and TRBJ2-3; the table's TRBD2 call for D was not verified on the DNA. TRBV21-1 is classified as a pseudogene. This CDR3 is 20 amino acids long. The CDR3 DNA reads TGTGCCAGCAGGCGCGTACCGGGACTAGCGGGGATAGGGGGCGCAGATACGCAGTATTTT. Protein product: CASRRVPGLAGIGGADTQYF.

This clone was seen a handful of times. The chain uses TRBV3-1 (or the pseudogene TRBV3-2) and TRBJ2-2; D not resolved. The CDR3 runs 16 residues. Trimming stripped 1 base from V and 2 bases from J, with 11 bases between. In germline, CDR1 is LGHDT, CDR2 YNNKEL (reference sequence). CDR3 region: CASSQGAGVNTGELFF. In nucleotides, the CDR3 is TGTGCCAGCAGCCAAGGCGCAGGTGTCAACACCGGGGAGCTGTTTTTT.

This chain joins TRBV6-6 and TRBJ1-5; the D is unclear. V lost 0 bases, J lost 4 bases, and 7 bases lay in between. Germline assignment: CDR1 MNHNY and CDR2 SVGAGI (reference sequence). The CDR3 runs 14 residues. DNA of the CDR3: TGTGCCAGCAGTTACTCGACAAGTAATCAGCCCCAGCATTTT. This sequence encodes CASSYSTSNQPQHF.

The chain combines TRBV10-3 with TRBJ1-1; D gene ambiguous. V was cut by 0 bases and J by 4 bases, with 12 bases left in between. The CDR3 runs 15 residues. Germline CDR1 is ENHRY and CDR2 is SYGVKD. The DNA of the CDR3 is TGTGCCATCAGTGAGTCGCCAGGCTTGAGCACTGAAGCTTTCTTT. It is translated as CAISESPGLSTEAFF.